Given below is one T cell receptor beta chain in context. Libraries were prepared by immunoSEQ multiplex PCR; TCRdb keeps only in-frame clonotypes and omits some of them. The sample has hundreds of thousands of clones, around 88% seen once; the top ten hold 5.5% to 7%. These data are taken from a study of blood T cell repertoires in COVID-19. The overall study: From T cells, B-cell-depleted T cells, or PBMCs came the material, which was cDNA or gDNA.

Germline V CDR1 and CDR2: MDHEN, SYDVKM. V was pared by 0 bases and J by 0 bases, with 15 bases between. This CDR3 has 19 residues. Sequencing input: PBMCs or T cells enriched from blood (not recorded which). The origin of this receptor is a woman in her thirties or forties who had recovered from COVID-19. The rearrangement joins TRBV28 to TRBJ2-6; perhaps TRBD2 as D (6 bases). In nucleotides, the CDR3 is TGTGCCAGCAGTTTATGGCGGGACCTTGCCCACTCTGGGGCCAACGTCCTGACTTTC. Protein: CASSLWRDLAHSGANVLTF.